This record covers a single TCR beta chain. Other DNA sequences within the sample encode an identical CDR3. V trimming: 5 bases; J trimming: 5 bases; junction bases outside the gene matches: 4. The CDR3 runs 14 residues. CDR1 MDHEN and CDR2 SYDVKM come from the germline V gene. The data originate from a study of blood T cell repertoires in COVID-19. Study overall: The study drew acute and convalescent COVID-19 samples from the United States, Italy and Spain. PBMCs, B-cell-depleted T cells, or T cells were the source of the cDNA or gDNA that made up the material.

In the authors' workflow: Nucleated cell counts were estimated from reference gene primer amplification. TCRdb keeps only in-frame clones here, not all; method: immunoSEQ multiplex PCR. V, J and clone size derive from that table, while D and trimming were established from the DNA sequence. Among more than 85,000 clones listed, nearly 80% were seen once. Source material: peripheral blood. The receptor was isolated from a woman older than 75 with active or convalescent COVID-19. The rearrangement uses TRBV28 and TRBJ1-5, with 9 bases that match TRBD1. The CDR3 nucleotides are TGTGCCAGCAGTCCGGACAGGGGAGATCAGCCCCAGCATTTT. It yields the protein CASSPDRGDQPQHF.